By its share, the clone carrying this T cell receptor beta chain is medium-sized. This entry comes from a study of metastatic and nonmetastatic thyroid tumors. There were no patients who had received any treatment before thyroid surgery. Per the germline V gene, CDR1 is LGHDT and CDR2 is YNNKEL (reference sequence). Trimming stripped 4 bases from V and 1 base from J, with 11 bases between. CDR3 size: 14 residues. TCRdb re-analyzed the PCR reads using MiXCR. The sample lists about 15,000 clones, less than 35% occurring once. V gene TRBV3-1 combines with J gene TRBJ2-7; either TRBD1 or TRBD2 may supply D (5 bases each). The sequencing sample was made of tumor tissue. The receptor's source is a female donor with papillary thyroid cancer or a benign thyroid nodule (not recorded which). Some clones in this sample may be carry-over from other donors' samples. CDR3 DNA: TGTGCCAGCAGCCGGAGTGAGGGGTCCTACGAGCAGTACTTC. This codes for CASSRSEGSYEQYF.